The 19 T cell receptor beta chains in this list originate from one sample, sequenced in a study of T cell changes during pregnancy in multiple sclerosis (dated by TCRdb to the late 2010s). Receptor amplification or capture employed the immunoSEQ multiplex PCR assay. As stored in TCRdb, this immuneACCESS dataset retains in-frame rearrangements with V and J assigned. A fraction of the clones does not appear; measured against another copy, unresolved V genes explain less than half of the discrepancy, and the remainder lacks a known reason. The sample table lists tens of thousands of clones, just over 90% of them with a count of one. Jointly, the top ten make up less than 0.75% of the sample. Sequencing was performed on CD4+ T cells from peripheral blood mononuclear cells, taken in the third trimester of pregnancy. The receptors originated from a female donor with multiple sclerosis, enrolled in a pregnancy study.

This chain links TRBV6-5 with TRBJ2-3, with D possibly being TRBD2 (5 bases). CDR3 length: 14 amino acids. The V gene lost 2 bases and the J gene lost 4 bases, with 10 bases spanning the gap. Per germline, CDR1 MNHEY and CDR2 SVGAGI. This CDR3 is CASSYETRSDTQYF. In nucleotides, the CDR3 is TGTGCCAGCAGTTACGAAACTAGATCAGATACGCAGTATTTT.

The chain recombines TRBV29-1 with TRBJ2-2; D is undetermined. Germline V CDR1 and CDR2: SQVTM, ANQGSEA. V shed 1 base and J shed 2 bases, with 5 bases lying between them. This CDR3 is 13 amino acids long. The CDR3 here is CSVEVLNTGELFF. DNA for the CDR3: TGCAGCGTTGAAGTTTTAAACACCGGGGAGCTGTTTTTT.

This sequence joins TRBV18 and TRBJ1-2; D not certain. Germline V gene data show CDR1 as KGHSH and CDR2 as LQKENI. This CDR3 is 12 amino acids long. With 5 bases removed from V and 2 bases from J, the gap between germline ends came to 6 bases. CDR3 amino acids: CASSERNYGYTF. The DNA of the CDR3 is TGTGCCAGCTCAGAGCGGAACTATGGCTACACCTTC.

This chain joins TRBV4-2 and TRBJ2-2; TRBD2 aligns across 10 bases. V dropped 0 bases and J dropped 5; count of bases not matched to a gene: 6. CDR3 length: 17 residues. In germline, CDR1 is LGHNA, CDR2 YNFKEQ. The CDR3 region is CASSQDEAGGKTGELFF. The CDR3 DNA follows: TGTGCCAGCAGCCAAGATGAAGCGGGGGGGAAAACCGGGGAGCTGTTTTTT.

This sequence joins TRBV2 and TRBJ2-3; D may be TRBD1 (5 bases). The germline gives CDR1 SNHLY, CDR2 FYNNEI. The CDR3 contains 15 residues. Trimming pared 6 bases from V and 4 bases from J, leaving 17 bases between. CDR3 DNA sequence: TGTGCCAGCAGCTTTGACAGACCTAAGGCAGATACGCAGTATTTT. Translation gives CASSFDRPKADTQYF. The entire variable domain, with the rest obtained from reference TRBV2 and TRBJ2-3, is as follows: EPEVTQTPSHQVTQMGQEVILRCVPISNHLYFYWYRQILGQKVEFLVSFYNNEISEKSEIFDDQFSVERPDGSNFTLKIRSTKLEDSAMYFCASSFDRPKADTQYFGPGTRLTVL.

The V call is TRBV15, the J call TRBJ2-2; 10 bases match TRBD1. The germline CDR1 and CDR2 sequences are LNHNV and YYDKDF (reference sequence). This CDR3 comprises 15 residues. With V trimmed by 2 bases and J by 8 bases, 5 bases remained unmatched. This chain's CDR3 is CATSRRDRGGGELFF. The CDR3 region has the DNA TGTGCCACCAGCAGAAGGGACAGGGGCGGGGGGGAGCTGTTTTTT.

The rearrangement links TRBV5-1 to TRBJ1-2; TRBD1 aligns across 9 bases. Losses at the gene ends were 4 bases for V and 7 bases for J; bases not matched to a gene: 14. Germline V CDR1 and CDR2: SGHRS, YFSETQ. The CDR3 is made up of 16 amino acids. The chain's CDR3 is CASSTTTGGGGGGYTF. The CDR3 coding sequence is TGCGCCAGCAGCACCACGACAGGGGGTGGAGGGGGTGGCTACACCTTC.

The chain is built from TRBV18 and TRBJ2-5; D perhaps matches TRBD1 (6 bases). The CDR3 extends over 13 amino acids. Trimming stripped 6 bases from V and 4 bases from J, with 12 bases between. Germline assignment: CDR1 KGHSH and CDR2 LQKENI. CDR3 residues: CASSTGIRETQYF. In DNA, the CDR3 is TGTGCCAGCTCCACAGGGATCCGAGAGACCCAGTACTTC. The full variable domain, rest sourced from reference TRBV18 and TRBJ2-5, is NAGVMQNPRHLVRRRGQEARLRCSPMKGHSHVYWYRQLPEEGLKFMVYLQKENIIDESGMPKERFSAEFPKEGPSILRIQQVVRGDSAAYFCASSTGIRETQYFGPGTRLLVL.

CDR3 sequence: CASSYSSETQYF. The CDR3 DNA reads TGTGCCAGCAGTTACAGCTCAGAGACCCAGTACTTC. The V gene is TRBV6-6, the J gene TRBJ2-5; D is undetermined. This CDR3 is built from 12 residues. Germline V gives CDR1 MNHNY, CDR2 SVGAGI (reference sequence). V lost 2 bases to trimming and J lost 4 bases, with 5 bases between them.

The chain employs TRBV7-9 and TRBJ2-7; D is undetermined. V dropped 0 bases and J dropped 4 bases, with 10 bases sitting between them. CDR1 and CDR2 from the germline V gene are SEHNR and FQNEAQ (reference sequence). There are 14 residues in the CDR3. The CDR3 nucleotides are TGTGCCAGCAGCTTAGCGCTGGAGCCTTACGAGCAGTACTTC. Translated: CASSLALEPYEQYF. Full variable domain (outside the CDR3, taken from reference TRBV7-9 and TRBJ2-7): DTGVSQNPRHKITKRGQNVTFRCDPISEHNRLYWYRQTLGQGPEFLTYFQNEAQLEKSRLLSDRFSAERPKGSFSTLEIQRTEQGDSAMYLCASSLALEPYEQYFGPGTRLTVT.

The CDR3 reads CASSIKGKNTEAFF. DNA for the CDR3: TGTGCCAGTAGTATAAAGGGGAAGAACACTGAAGCTTTCTTT. This rearrangement joins TRBV19 to TRBJ1-1; tentatively, D is TRBD1 (5 bases). Trimming took off 2 bases at V and 1 base at J, with 8 bases between the two ends. Germline V lookup: CDR1 LNHDA, CDR2 SQIVND (reference sequence). The CDR3 consists of 14 residues.

The chain is built from TRBV5-1 and TRBJ2-7; D possibly corresponds to TRBD2 (5 bases). CDR3 length equals 14 residues. The germline gives CDR1 SGHRS, CDR2 YFSETQ. Trimming shortened V by 4 bases and J by 1 base, and 12 bases separated the two germline ends. The CDR3, as DNA: TGCGCCAGCAGCAACTCTCGGGGTTCCTACGAGCAGTACTTC. Its protein product is CASSNSRGSYEQYF.

The rearrangement joins TRBV5-1 to TRBJ1-2; D may be TRBD1 (5 bases). CDR3 length equals 13 residues. The germline gives CDR1 SGHRS, CDR2 YFSETQ. V was shortened by 4 bases and J by 7 bases, with 14 bases between the two germline ends. The CDR3 protein is CASSSQVGGGYTF. The CDR3 region has the DNA TGCGCCAGCAGCAGTCAGGTCGGGGGTGGCTACACCTTC.

The chain joins TRBV19 to TRBJ2-3; 8 nucleotides match TRBD1. The ends lost 6 bases at V and 4 bases at J; junction bases unmatched: 3. CDR1 LNHDA and CDR2 SQIVND come from the germline V gene (reference sequence). The CDR3 loop spans 13 amino acids. CDR3: CASRGRGPDTQYF. As DNA, the CDR3 is TGTGCCAGTAGGGGCAGGGGGCCAGATACGCAGTATTTT.

The chain carries TRBV5-1 and TRBJ2-3; 9 bases fit TRBD1. J lost 1 base, V lost 4 bases, and 4 bases had no gene match. CDR1 and CDR2 from the germline V gene are SGHRS and YFSETQ. The CDR3 spans 15 residues. The CDR3 bases are TGCGCCAGCAGCAACAGGGGGCCAGGCACAGATACGCAGTATTTT. Protein product: CASSNRGPGTDTQYF.

This chain links TRBV11-2 with TRBJ1-1; TRBD1 is a possible D gene (5 bases). V lost 0 bases to trimming and J lost 11 bases, with 13 bases between them. Germline CDR1 is SGHAT and CDR2 is FQNNGV. The CDR3 is 13 residues long. CDR3 nucleotide sequence: TGTGCCAGCAGCTTAGACCCCGGGGGTTGGGCTTTCTTT. It codes for CASSLDPGGWAFF.

V usage is TRBV19 and J usage is TRBJ2-7; D is undetermined. The CDR3 extends over 14 amino acids. Trimming pared 3 bases from V and 0 bases from J, leaving 9 bases between. Germline V CDR1 and CDR2: LNHDA, SQIVND (reference sequence). The CDR3 loop is CASSMFISSYEQYF. CDR3 sequence (DNA): TGTGCCAGTAGTATGTTTATTAGCTCCTACGAGCAGTACTTC.

This chain links TRBV4-1 with TRBJ1-1; TRBD1 matches 7 bases. This CDR3 is 17 amino acids long. Germline V gives CDR1 MGHRA, CDR2 YSYEKL. The V and J ends lost 4 bases and 4 bases, in that order; junction bases with no gene match: 15. DNA of the CDR3: TGCGCCAGCAGCCTACATCCGGGACAGCCTTTGGGCACTGAAGCTTTCTTT. Protein product: CASSLHPGQPLGTEAFF.

J is TRBJ2-5 and V is TRBV7-6; 8 positions match TRBD2. The length of the CDR3 is 15 residues. Germline assignment: CDR1 SGHVS and CDR2 FNYEAQ. Trimming at V came to 5 bases and at J to 1 base, leaving 6 bases not matched to a gene. The CDR3 coding sequence is TGTGCCAGCAGCCCGAGTACTAGCGGCCAAGAGACCCAGTACTTC. Protein: CASSPSTSGQETQYF.